Listed below are T cell receptor beta chains from one sample, sequenced in a study of blood T cell repertoires in COVID-19. Only in-frame clones appear in the TCRdb table, and some are missing; sequencing was by immunoSEQ multiplex PCR. This sample yields tens of thousands of clones, of which 65% to 80% are seen a single time; about half belongs to the top ten. Sequencing was done on a sample of peripheral blood. The source is a human donor in a cohort sampled during active COVID-19. CDR3s include the opening cysteine and the closing phenylalanine or tryptophan. D genes are given only for firm matches. Not every row has a clone size; where given, it reads once, few, many or a size class.

.,.,TRBJ2-3,TRBV15,TGTGCCACCGGCAGCGGGAGCACAGATACGCAGTATTTT,CATGSGSTDTQYF
.,.,TRBJ1-1,TRBV27,TGTGCCAGCAGTCCGCAGAGGATGAACACTGAAGCTTTCTTT,CASSPQRMNTEAFF
TRBD2,.,TRBJ2-2,TRBV2,TGTGCCAGCAGTCGACTAGCGGGAGCTGGCGGGGAGCTGTTTTTT,CASSRLAGAGGELFF
.,few,TRBJ2-6,TRBV5-1,TGCGCCAGCAGCTTGGCGTCAGGGGCCGAAGGCGTCCTGACTTTC,CASSLASGAEGVLTF
TRBD2,.,TRBJ2-1,TRBV7-2,TGTGCCAGCAGCGCGGGACTAGCGGGACCCTACAATGAGCAGTTCTTC,CASSAGLAGPYNEQFF
TRBD1,once,TRBJ1-2,TRBV3-1/TRBV3-2,TGTGCCAGCAGCCCACAGGGGGCACCTTTCGATGGCTACACCTTC,CASSPQGAPFDGYTF
TRBD1,few,TRBJ2-3,TRBV7-2,TGTGCCAGCAGTATTTGGGGGACAGGAGGAGATACGCAGTATTTT,CASSIWGTGGDTQYF
TRBD1,.,TRBJ1-5,TRBV7-2,TGTGCCAGCAGCCCCGAGGGACAGGGCTATCAGCCCCAGCATTTT,CASSPEGQGYQPQHF
TRBD1,.,TRBJ1-5,TRBV28,TGTGCCAGCAGACCCACGACGCGGACAGGGGCCGATCAGCCCCAGCATTTT,CASRPTTRTGADQPQHF
TRBD1,.,TRBJ1-4,TRBV29-1,TGCAGCGTTAACGACGGGACAGTTGGTGAAAAACTGTTTTTT,CSVNDGTVGEKLFF
TRBD1,.,TRBJ1-1,TRBV18,TGTGCCAGCTCAGCAACGGGACAGATGAACACTGAAGCTTTCTTT,CASSATGQMNTEAFF
.,.,TRBJ2-2,TRBV28,TGTGCCAGCAGCCTCGGACAAGCTACCGGGGAGCTGTTTTTT,CASSLGQATGELFF
.,.,TRBJ2-4,TRBV28,TGTGCCAGCAGGACCCCCAGGGGAGGGAACATTCAGTACTTC,CASRTPRGGNIQYF
TRBD1,.,TRBJ2-4,TRBV7-9,TGTGCCAGCAGCTTAAATTACCAGGGGGTCCCGTACTTC,CASSLNYQGVPYF
TRBD2,.,TRBJ2-1,TRBV20-1,TGCAGTGCTAGTCTTGCGGGGGTTCTTTATGAGCAGTTCTTC,CSASLAGVLYEQFF
TRBD2,.,TRBJ2-1,TRBV29-1,TGCAGCGTCCGAGGGACTACCACCGCGGGTGAGCAGTTCTTC,CSVRGTTTAGEQFF
.,.,TRBJ2-3,TRBV5-5,TGTGCCAGCAGCTTGGATCTAGGGGCACGGAGGGCAGATACGCAGTATTTT,CASSLDLGARRADTQYF
TRBD2,once,TRBJ2-7,TRBV28,TGTGCCAGCAGCGATTACCGGACTAGCGGCTTCTACGAGCAGTACTTC,CASSDYRTSGFYEQYF
.,.,TRBJ2-7,TRBV28,TGTGCCAGCAGCCCGCAACGCGGGGTCCCCTCCTACGAGCAGTACTTC,CASSPQRGVPSYEQYF
.,.,TRBJ2-4,TRBV21-1,TGTGCCAGCAGCACGCCCGGGCAGGGGGCTCGGAACATTCAGTACTTC,CASSTPGQGARNIQYF
TRBD2,once,TRBJ2-3,TRBV7-2,TGTGCCAGCAGCCTAGCGGGGAGCCTCACAGATACGCAGTATTTT,CASSLAGSLTDTQYF
.,.,TRBJ1-5,TRBV6-5,TGTGCCAGCAGTTACGACAGGAATCAGCCCCAGCATTTT,CASSYDRNQPQHF
.,.,TRBJ2-3,TRBV7-2,TGTGCCAGCAGCTTAGGTCCCAGCGGCACAGATACGCAGTATTTT,CASSLGPSGTDTQYF
.,.,TRBJ1-2,TRBV2,TGTGCCAGCAGTGAGGCAGGTTCCGGCTACACCTTC,CASSEAGSGYTF
.,.,TRBJ2-1,TRBV11-3,TGTGCCAGCAGCTTAGGGGTTAGCCGGAATGAGCAGTTCTTC,CASSLGVSRNEQFF
TRBD2,.,TRBJ2-1,TRBV4-3,TGCGCCAGCAGCCAAGAGATAGAAGCGGGGCCCGAGTCATACAATGAGCAGTTCTTC,CASSQEIEAGPESYNEQFF
.,once,TRBJ1-4,TRBV7-2,TGTGCCAGCAGCCCAGTGGGAGGCTCTAATGAAAAACTGTTTTTT,CASSPVGGSNEKLFF
.,.,TRBJ1-4,TRBV5-8,TGTGCCAGCATCTCCGACAGGCGGTCTGACAATGAAAAACTGTTTTTT,CASISDRRSDNEKLFF
TRBD1,.,TRBJ2-7,TRBV15,TGTGCCACCAGCAGACGGGCCTCAGTGACCGGGACAGGGGAACACGAGCAGTACTTC,CATSRRASVTGTGEHEQYF
TRBD2,.,TRBJ2-4,TRBV5-4,TGTGCCAGCAGCCCAGCTAGCGGGATCAACATTCAGTACTTC,CASSPASGINIQYF
.,.,TRBJ2-3,TRBV18,TGTGCCAGCTCAATCTACCAGGGCAGGGGTACCGAGACAGATACGCAGTATTTT,CASSIYQGRGTETDTQYF
TRBD2,.,TRBJ2-1,TRBV7-8,TGTGCCAGCAGCTCCTTCACGGGAGGGGGATGGAATGAGCAGTTCTTC,CASSSFTGGGWNEQFF
TRBD1,.,TRBJ2-5,TRBV6-5,TGTGCCAGCAGAAAACAGGGGGCCTCGGAGACCCAGTACTTC,CASRKQGASETQYF
TRBD2,.,TRBJ2-7,TRBV28,TGTGCCAGCAGTTTATTCGGGACTAGCGGGATCGAGCAGTACTTC,CASSLFGTSGIEQYF
.,.,TRBJ2-5,TRBV19,TGTGCCAGTATGAGTGCAGAGACCCAGTACTTC,CASMSAETQYF
.,.,TRBJ2-1,TRBV24-1,TGTGCCACCAGTGGCAGCCACCCCGGGAATCTCGATGAGCAGTTCTTC,CATSGSHPGNLDEQFF
.,.,TRBJ2-1,TRBV2,TGTGCCAGCAAAGATTACGGGGTTGAGCAGTTCTTC,CASKDYGVEQFF
.,.,TRBJ1-2,TRBV28,TGTGCCAGCAGTTTAGTGAGTACAGCTCCCCACTATGGCTACACCTTC,CASSLVSTAPHYGYTF
TRBD2,.,TRBJ2-5,TRBV6-2/TRBV6-3,TGTGCCAGCAGCCCGTCTAAGGGCGGGAGGGGGCAAGAGACCCAGTACTTC,CASSPSKGGRGQETQYF
TRBD1,few,TRBJ1-2,TRBV27,TGTGCCAGCAGTTTGGGAGACAGGGGATATGGCTACACCTTC,CASSLGDRGYGYTF
TRBD2,.,TRBJ2-5,TRBV9,TGTGCCAGCAGCGTGGGGGCGGGGGGGGCGGAGACCCAGTACTTC,CASSVGAGGAETQYF
.,.,TRBJ1-1,TRBV4-2,TGTGCCAGCAGCCCAGACCGGTCGGGAAAAACTGAAGCTTTCTTT,CASSPDRSGKTEAFF
TRBD2,few,TRBJ2-1,TRBV7-9,TGTGCCAGCAGCTTGGGACTAGCATACAATGAGCAGTTCTTC,CASSLGLAYNEQFF
TRBD2,.,TRBJ2-2,TRBV7-9,TGTGCCAGCAGCCGGACTAGCGCCGGGGAGCTGTTTTTT,CASSRTSAGELFF
.,.,TRBJ1-1,TRBV4-2,TGTGCCAGCAGCCAAGCCAGACAGCGCATGAACACTGAAGCTTTCTTT,CASSQARQRMNTEAFF
TRBD1,.,TRBJ2-5,TRBV6-2/TRBV6-3,TGTGCCAGCAGCGACAGGGTCGAGGAGACCCAGTACTTC,CASSDRVEETQYF
TRBD2,.,TRBJ2-1,TRBV6-1,TGTGCCAACAGCGAAAGGCTAGCGGGAGTTTACAATGAGCAGTTCTTC,CANSERLAGVYNEQFF
TRBD2,few,TRBJ2-1,TRBV7-6,TGTGCCAGCAGCTTGTGGCCTAGCGGGAGTGGTGAGCAGTTCTTC,CASSLWPSGSGEQFF
.,.,TRBJ2-2,TRBV28,TGTGCCAGCAGTTTCCCTTACACCGGGGAGCTGTTTTTT,CASSFPYTGELFF
.,.,TRBJ2-7,TRBV7-2,TGTGCCAGCAGCTTACAGGGATACTCCTACGAGCAGTACTTC,CASSLQGYSYEQYF
.,.,TRBJ1-5,TRBV28,TGTGCCAGCAGTTTTAGTAAAGGGGTCAGCAATCAGCCCCAGCATTTT,CASSFSKGVSNQPQHF
.,.,TRBJ1-4,TRBV27,TGTGCCAGCAGTCGATTTGTAGGGGCTTCGATTGAAAAACTGTTTTTT,CASSRFVGASIEKLFF
.,.,TRBJ2-5,TRBV7-2,TGTGCCACCGATATTTATACAGGAGAGACCCAGTACTTC,CATDIYTGETQYF
.,.,TRBJ2-1,TRBV5-4,TGTGCCAGCAGCTTGTCCCCATATCCGGGGTCCTACAATGAGCAGTTCTTC,CASSLSPYPGSYNEQFF
.,.,TRBJ1-6,TRBV4-1,TGCGCCAGCAGCCAAATGACACCAGATAATTCACCCCTCCACTTT,CASSQMTPDNSPLHF
TRBD2,.,TRBJ2-5,TRBV7-2,TGTGTATCTAGCGGAGGGCAAAAGACCCAGTACTTC,CVSSGGQKTQYF
.,.,TRBJ1-1,TRBV7-2,TGTGCCAGCAGCACACAGGTTGAAGCTTTCTTT,CASSTQVEAFF